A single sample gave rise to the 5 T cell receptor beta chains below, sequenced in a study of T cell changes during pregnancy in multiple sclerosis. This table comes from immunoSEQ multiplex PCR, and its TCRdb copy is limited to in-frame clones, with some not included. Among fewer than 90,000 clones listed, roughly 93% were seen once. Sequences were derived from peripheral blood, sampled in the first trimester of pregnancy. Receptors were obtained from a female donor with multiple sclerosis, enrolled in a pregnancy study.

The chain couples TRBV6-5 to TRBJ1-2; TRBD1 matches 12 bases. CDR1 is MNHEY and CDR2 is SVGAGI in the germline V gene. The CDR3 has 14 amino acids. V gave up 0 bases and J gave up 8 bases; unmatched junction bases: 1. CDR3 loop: CASSYSGTGGGYTF. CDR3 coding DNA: TGTGCCAGCAGTTACTCCGGGACAGGGGGCGGCTACACCTTC.

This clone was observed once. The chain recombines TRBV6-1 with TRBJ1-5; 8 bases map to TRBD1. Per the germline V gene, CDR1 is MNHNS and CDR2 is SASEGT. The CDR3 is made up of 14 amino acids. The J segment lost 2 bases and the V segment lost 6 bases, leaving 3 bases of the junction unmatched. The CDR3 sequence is CASRGQVRNQPQHF. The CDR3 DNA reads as TGTGCCAGCAGGGGACAGGTTCGCAATCAGCCCCAGCATTTT.

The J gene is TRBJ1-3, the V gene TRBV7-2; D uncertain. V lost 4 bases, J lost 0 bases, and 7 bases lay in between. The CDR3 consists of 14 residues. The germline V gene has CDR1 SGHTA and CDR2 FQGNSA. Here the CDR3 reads CASSSRFSGNTIYF. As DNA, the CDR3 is TGTGCCAGCAGCTCCAGGTTCTCTGGAAACACCATATATTTT.

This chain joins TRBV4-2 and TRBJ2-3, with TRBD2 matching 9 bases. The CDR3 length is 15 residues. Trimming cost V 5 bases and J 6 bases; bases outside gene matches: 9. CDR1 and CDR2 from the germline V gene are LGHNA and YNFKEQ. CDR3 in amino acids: CASSSERGAPDTQYF. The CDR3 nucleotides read TGTGCCAGCAGCTCAGAGCGGGGGGCCCCGGATACGCAGTATTTT.

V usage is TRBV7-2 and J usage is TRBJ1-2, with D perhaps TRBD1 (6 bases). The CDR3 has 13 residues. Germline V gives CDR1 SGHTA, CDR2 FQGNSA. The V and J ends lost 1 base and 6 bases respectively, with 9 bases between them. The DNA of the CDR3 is TGTGCCAGCAGCTTAGGACAGGAGAATGGCTACACCTTC. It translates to CASSLGQENGYTF.